This passage covers 23 T cell receptor beta chains from one sample sequenced in a study of T cell repertoires and HLA-DP antigens. The antigens of these receptors remain unknown. The data were produced by immunoSEQ multiplex PCR, yet TCRdb's version contains in-frame clones alone and is incomplete. The top ten clones hold about 0.27% of a sample with around 100,000 clones, 80% to 95% of them seen once. Sequencing used CD4+ T cells from PBMCs. These TCRs come from a woman in her late teens or twenties in good health and CMV-seronegative.

The J gene is TRBJ2-1, the V gene TRBV5-1; weak D call: TRBD2 (6 bases). The CDR3 consists of 14 residues. Germline V gives CDR1 SGHRS, CDR2 YFSETQ. The ends were cut back, 4 bases at V and 8 bases at J, with 16 bases in the middle. The CDR3, as DNA: TGCGCCAGCAGCCTGGGCGGGGCCCTCGATGAGCAGTTCTTC. This sequence encodes CASSLGGALDEQFF. The whole variable domain, remainder taken from reference TRBV5-1 and TRBJ2-1, is KAGVTQTPRYLIKTRGQQVTLSCSPISGHRSVSWYQQTPGQGLQFLFEYFSETQRNKGNFPGRFSGRQFSNSRSEMNVSTLELGDSALYLCASSLGGALDEQFFGPGTRLTVL.

This rearrangement joins TRBV7-9 to TRBJ2-2; either TRBD1 or TRBD2 may fit D (5 bases each). CDR3 size: 16 residues. Germline V gives CDR1 SEHNR, CDR2 FQNEAQ (reference sequence). Trimming removed 1 base from V and 5 bases from J, with 14 bases in between. The CDR3: CASSLVRSGRTGELFF. As DNA, the CDR3 is TGTGCCAGCAGCTTAGTTAGGTCGGGACGAACCGGGGAGCTGTTTTTT.

The chain links TRBV18 to TRBJ2-1, with TRBD2 matching over 13 bases. The CDR3 length is 14 residues. Trimming removed 8 bases from V and 6 bases from J; junction bases left unmatched: 4. The germline V gene encodes CDR1 KGHSH and CDR2 LQKENI. DNA of the CDR3: TGTGCCAGCAAAAGGACTAGCGGGAGCAATGAGCAGTTCTTC. Protein sequence: CASKRTSGSNEQFF.

The chain uses TRBV6-4 and TRBJ1-2; TRBD1 aligns across 9 bases. Trimming removed 5 bases from V and 7 bases from J; junction bases left unmatched: 8. The CDR3 has 14 amino acids. Germline V CDR1 and CDR2: MRHNA, SNTAGT. The CDR3 spells CASSQDRGRGGYTF. CDR3 bases: TGTGCCAGCAGTCAAGACAGGGGGAGAGGTGGCTACACCTTC.

The genes are TRBV7-9 and TRBJ1-1; D is uncertain. Trimming took 6 bases from V and 4 from J, leaving 12 bases between them. CDR3 size: 13 residues. Germline V gene data show CDR1 as SEHNR and CDR2 as FQNEAQ (reference sequence). CDR3 region: CASRSVPGTEAFF. For the CDR3, the DNA is TGTGCCAGCAGATCCGTCCCGGGCACTGAAGCTTTCTTT.

This clone was detected once. This sample also contains other DNA sequences that code for the same CDR3. The chain uses TRBV29-1 and TRBJ1-2; tentative D call: TRBD1 (5 bases). The CDR3 loop spans 15 amino acids. The V and J ends lost 1 base and 4 bases respectively, with 16 bases between them. Germline V gene data show CDR1 as SQVTM and CDR2 as ANQGSEA. Here the CDR3 reads CSVEGRGGEGYGYTF. In DNA form, the CDR3 reads TGCAGCGTTGAAGGGCGGGGGGGAGAGGGCTATGGCTACACCTTC. Filled out from reference TRBV29-1 and TRBJ1-2, the complete variable domain reads SAVISQKPSRDICQRGTSLTIQCQVDSQVTMMFWYRQQPGQSLTLIATANQGSEATYESGFVIDKFPISRPNLTFSTLTVSNMSPEDSSIYLCSVEGRGGEGYGYTFGSGTRLTVV.

This clone appeared once. One end of the junction does not line up with germline, which may come from a read error. This rearrangement joins TRBV30 to TRBJ2-7; no reliable D call. This CDR3 comprises 14 residues. Per germline, CDR1 GTSNPN and CDR2 SVGIG (reference sequence). Here the CDR3 DNA reads TGTGCCTGGAGCCGCAGCGTTACATCCTCCGAGCAGTACTTC. It codes for CAWSRSVTSSEQYF.

The chain combines TRBV27 with TRBJ2-2; D unresolved. Germline V lookup: CDR1 MNHEY, CDR2 SMNVEV (reference sequence). The V and J ends lost 0 bases and 0 bases respectively, with 29 bases between them. The CDR3 loop spans 23 amino acids. CDR3 in DNA: TGTGCCAGCAGTTTATCGGGTCGGGCACCCCCAGTTTTAGAGTTCGCGAACACCGGGGAGCTGTTTTTT. This sequence encodes CASSLSGRAPPVLEFANTGELFF.

With regard to this clone: The sample contains more than one DNA sequence encoding this CDR3. The V gene is TRBV5-1, the J gene TRBJ2-5; tentative D call: TRBD1 (6 bases). The CDR3 has 14 amino acids. The germline V and J ends were trimmed by 2 bases and 1 base, with 9 bases remaining between them. CDR1 is SGHRS, CDR2 YFSETQ, per germline. DNA for the CDR3: TGCGCCAGCAGCTTAGGACAGATCCAAGAGACCCAGTACTTC. Translation gives CASSLGQIQETQYF.

This clone was counted only a few times. The chain combines TRBV23-1 with TRBJ2-3; 8 bases line up with TRBD1. TRBV23-1 is classed as an ORF, of uncertain function. Trimming cost V 5 bases and J 1 base; bases outside gene matches: 20. The CDR3 totals 20 residues. CDR3 amino acids: CASSKTGSGGVNEGTDTQYF. The CDR3 nucleotides are TGCGCCAGCAGTAAAACAGGATCAGGGGGCGTTAATGAGGGCACAGATACGCAGTATTTT.

The count of this clone is one. CDR3 in amino acids: CASSTGQSKQETQYF. The CDR3 coding sequence is TGTGCCAGTAGTACAGGACAATCAAAGCAGGAGACCCAGTACTTC. The chain recombines TRBV19 with TRBJ2-5, with D possibly being TRBD1 (5 bases). Trimming removed 4 bases from V and 5 bases from J, with 17 bases in between. This CDR3 is 15 amino acids long. The V gene's germline CDR1 is LNHDA and CDR2 SQIVND (reference sequence).

The chain uses TRBV7-9 and TRBJ1-1; TRBD1 is a possible D gene (5 bases). Germline V lookup: CDR1 SEHNR, CDR2 FQNEAQ (reference sequence). The CDR3 loop spans 16 amino acids. Trimming removed 6 bases at V and 0 bases at J, with 17 bases between. In DNA form, the CDR3 reads TGTGCCAGCAGAAAAGGGCTAGACAGACTGAACACTGAAGCTTTCTTT. This sequence encodes CASRKGLDRLNTEAFF.

As to this clone: At one boundary the junction diverges from the germline segment, which might be a read error. This rearrangement joins TRBV25-1 to TRBJ2-1; D is unresolved. This CDR3 is 11 amino acids long. Germline V gene data show CDR1 as MGHDK and CDR2 as SYGVNS. The CDR3 is CASSEYIEQFF. CDR3 in DNA: TGTGCCAGCAGTGAGTACATTGAGCAGTTCTTC.

This sequence joins TRBV2 and TRBJ1-3; D call uncertain. The CDR3 length is 16 residues. V lost 4 bases, J lost 0 bases, and 13 bases lay in between. Germline V gene lookup returns CDR1 SNHLY and CDR2 FYNNEI. The CDR3 is CASSARWIISGNTIYF. CDR3 in DNA: TGTGCCAGCAGTGCCCGTTGGATCATCTCTGGAAACACCATATATTTT. Full variable domain (missing parts from reference TRBV2 and TRBJ1-3): EPEVTQTPSHQVTQMGQEVILRCVPISNHLYFYWYRQILGQKVEFLVSFYNNEISEKSEIFDDQFSVERPDGSNFTLKIRSTKLEDSAMYFCASSARWIISGNTIYFGEGSWLTVV.

The chain carries TRBV11-2 and TRBJ1-5; maybe TRBD1 (6 bases). Trimming left V 3 bases short and J 1 base short, with 10 bases between. The CDR3 loop spans 15 amino acids. Germline CDR1 is SGHAT and CDR2 is FQNNGV. The CDR3 coding sequence is TGTGCCAGCAGCTTGGGGGACACCAGCAATCAGCCCCAGCATTTT. This codes for CASSLGDTSNQPQHF.

The chain joins TRBV7-3 to TRBJ1-6, with D perhaps matching TRBD1 (6 bases). This CDR3 has 16 amino acids. The V and J ends lost 3 bases and 7 bases respectively, with 16 bases between them. Germline V gene sequence: CDR1 SGHTA, CDR2 FQGTGA. The CDR3 DNA reads TGTGCCAGCAGCTTCTCCGGGACAATCGAAAATTCACCCCTCCACTTT. Translation gives CASSFSGTIENSPLHF.

The chain recombines TRBV29-1 with TRBJ2-1; 11 bases line up with TRBD1. Germline trimming cut 7 bases from V and 2 bases from J; bases unmatched to any gene: 7. The CDR3 spans 15 residues. Germline assignment: CDR1 SQVTM and CDR2 ANQGSEA. Here the CDR3 reads CSGTGGRAPYNEQFF. The DNA for the CDR3 is TGCAGCGGGACAGGGGGCCGAGCTCCCTACAATGAGCAGTTCTTC.

The DNA of the CDR3 is TGTGCCAGTAGTACCGCAGGGGACCAGGGTGAAGCTTTCTTT. It codes for CASSTAGDQGEAFF. V gene TRBV19 combines with J gene TRBJ1-1; a possible D gene is TRBD1 (6 bases). The germline V and J ends were trimmed by 4 bases and 7 bases, with 16 bases remaining between them. CDR1 LNHDA and CDR2 SQIVND come from the germline V gene (reference sequence). The CDR3 extends over 14 amino acids. Together with reference TRBV19 and TRBJ1-1, the CDR3 gives the full variable domain: DGGITQSPKYLFRKEGQNVTLSCEQNLNHDAMYWYRQDPGQGLRLIYYSQIVNDFQKGDIAEGYSVSREKKESFPLTVTSAQKNPTAFYLCASSTAGDQGEAFFGQGTRLTVV.

This chain links TRBV29-1 with TRBJ1-4, with TRBD1 matching over 8 bases. CDR1 is SQVTM, CDR2 ANQGSEA, per germline. This CDR3 is 13 amino acids long. The chain's CDR3 is CSARTGTNEKLFF. DNA of the CDR3: TGCAGTGCCCGGACAGGGACTAATGAAAAACTGTTTTTT.

V is TRBV5-6 and J is TRBJ1-4; TRBD1 matches 7 bases. The germline V gene encodes CDR1 SGHDT and CDR2 YYEEEE. The J segment lost 0 bases and the V segment lost 3 bases, leaving 11 bases of the junction unmatched. The CDR3 runs to 18 residues. The CDR3 is CASSSGQLNVATNEKLFF. CDR3 DNA sequence: TGTGCCAGCAGCTCGGGACAGTTAAATGTCGCAACTAATGAAAAACTGTTTTTT.

This clone was counted between two and nine times. The V call is TRBV19, the J call TRBJ1-2, with TRBD1 matching over 8 bases. Germline assignment: CDR1 LNHDA and CDR2 SQIVND (reference sequence). The CDR3 consists of 18 residues. The ends lost 0 bases at V and 4 bases at J; junction bases unmatched: 13. The CDR3: CASSIDPGQAHPTYGYTF. The DNA of the CDR3 is TGTGCCAGTAGTATAGACCCGGGACAGGCCCACCCAACCTATGGCTACACCTTC.

The V call is TRBV5-6, the J call TRBJ1-3, with unresolved D. V gave up 0 bases and J gave up 0 bases, with 7 bases separating them. CDR1 SGHDT and CDR2 YYEEEE come from the germline V gene. This CDR3 contains 15 residues. CDR3 in DNA: TGTGCCAGCAGCTTGGGTTTCCTCTCTGGAAACACCATATATTTT. Its translation: CASSLGFLSGNTIYF.

This clone was seen just once. The chain links TRBV4-3 to TRBJ2-2, with D hard to call. The ends were cut back, 1 base at V and 4 bases at J, with 10 bases in the middle. Germline-derived CDR1 and CDR2 are LGHNA and YSLEER. CDR3 length: 15 amino acids. CDR3 nucleotides: TGCGCCAGCAGCCAAGCCTCGGCGAGCACCGGGGAGCTGTTTTTT. Amino acid sequence: CASSQASASTGELFF.